One and the same sample provided the 8 T cell receptor beta chains below, sequenced in a study of cytomegalovirus exposure and HLA in healthy donors. The PCR ran on 60 Vbeta and 13 Jbeta primers. Here immunoSEQ multiplex PCR was the method, and the copy in TCRdb shows in-frame clones only, minus some. The sample comprises under 90,000 clones, around 70% of which are singletons, and about 9.1% rests with the top ten. Sample: PBMCs. All receptors come from a man aged 40-55 years in good health and CMV-seropositive.

This chain connects TRBV18 to TRBJ2-7, with TRBD1 identical over 7 bases. The CDR3 extends over 14 amino acids. Germline loops: CDR1 KGHSH, CDR2 LQKENI. Trimming took 4 bases from V and 7 from J; bases not matched to a gene: 10. The CDR3 loop is CASSRDSLVGEQYF. In DNA form, the CDR3 reads TGTGCCAGCTCACGGGACAGCCTCGTGGGAGAGCAGTACTTC.

This clone was counted once. V is TRBV28 and J is TRBJ2-7, with 7 bases lining up with TRBD1. The CDR3 spans 17 residues. Germline V gene lookup returns CDR1 MDHEN and CDR2 SYDVKM. The trim removed 2 bases at V and 4 bases at J, leaving 14 bases unmatched. DNA for the CDR3: TGTGCCAGCAGTTTACGCGGTGGGCCACAGGGGAGTTACGAGCAGTACTTC. As protein: CASSLRGGPQGSYEQYF.

The CDR3 spells CASSQCAGQIQETQYF. For the CDR3, the DNA is TGCGCCAGCAGTCAATGCGCGGGACAGATACAAGAGACCCAGTACTTC. The chain carries TRBV23-1 and TRBJ2-5; possible D gene TRBD1, 7 bases. TRBV23-1 is an ORF, and what it does is uncertain. The CDR3 contains 16 residues. Between the trimmed V and J ends, which lost 1 base and 2 bases, there was a span of 14 bases.

The rearrangement links TRBV14 to TRBJ2-2; D might be TRBD2 (6 bases). Trimming cost V 3 bases and J 10 bases, with 15 bases left between them. Germline CDR1 is SGHDN and CDR2 is FVKESK. The CDR3 totals 14 residues. The CDR3 protein is CASSHSGLLVELFF. In nucleotides, the CDR3 is TGTGCCAGCAGCCACAGCGGACTATTGGTGGAGCTGTTTTTT.

The chain combines TRBV27 with TRBJ2-2; possibly TRBD2 for D (6 bases). Germline V gene data show CDR1 as MNHEY and CDR2 as SMNVEV (reference sequence). CDR3 length equals 15 residues. Deletions cut 0 bases from V and 6 bases from J, with 11 bases between. The CDR3 nucleotides read TGTGCCAGCAGTTTATCACGCGGGGTTTCCGGGGAGCTGTTTTTT. This sequence encodes CASSLSRGVSGELFF.

This chain links TRBV30 with TRBJ1-4; 7 positions agree with TRBD1. CDR3 size: 14 residues. Trimming at V came to 3 bases and at J to 10 bases, leaving 11 bases not matched to a gene. In germline, CDR1 is GTSNPN, CDR2 SVGIG (reference sequence). The DNA for the CDR3 is TGTGCCTGGAGCGATGACAGGGTCGGAGTAAAACTGTTTTTT. Translated, it gives CAWSDDRVGVKLFF. The whole variable domain, remainder taken from reference TRBV30 and TRBJ1-4, is SQTIHQWPATLVQPVGSPLSLECTVEGTSNPNLYWYRQAAGRGLQLLFYSVGIGQISSEVPQNLSASRPQDRQFILSSKKLLLSDSGFYLCAWSDDRVGVKLFFGSGTQLSVL.

This chain links TRBV27 with TRBJ1-5; D may be TRBD1 (6 bases). This CDR3 has 16 residues. V was trimmed by 6 bases and J by 0 bases, leaving 15 bases between them. The germline V gene encodes CDR1 MNHEY and CDR2 SMNVEV (reference sequence). As DNA, the CDR3 is TGTGCCAGCAGGAGTTTAAGGGACATTAGCAATCAGCCCCAGCATTTT. Translating it yields CASRSLRDISNQPQHF.

The V and J genes are TRBV30 and TRBJ2-1, with a possible D match to TRBD2 (6 bases). V lost 4 bases, J lost 2 bases, and 12 bases lay in between. Germline assignment: CDR1 GTSNPN and CDR2 SVGIG (reference sequence). This CDR3 spans 14 amino acids. CDR3 sequence reads: CAWNSGTAYNEQFF. The CDR3 DNA is TGTGCCTGGAATAGCGGAACTGCCTACAATGAGCAGTTCTTC. Supplemented by reference TRBV30 and TRBJ2-1, the full variable domain reads SQTIHQWPATLVQPVGSPLSLECTVEGTSNPNLYWYRQAAGRGLQLLFYSVGIGQISSEVPQNLSASRPQDRQFILSSKKLLLSDSGFYLCAWNSGTAYNEQFFGPGTRLTVL.